The TCR beta chain described here comes from a study of blood T cell repertoires in COVID-19 (dated by TCRdb to 2018 to 2021). Broadly, across the study: The collaborator samples originated in the United States, Italy and Spain and spanned the acute and convalescent phases of COVID-19. Where HLA class I and class II types were available, the types were taken from metadata supplied by the sample provider, not from assay-based typing. The material from the prospective study consisted of cDNA or gDNA derived from T cells, B-cell-depleted T cells, or PBMCs. Nearly every sample came with metadata listing a de-identified subject ID, COVID-19 status, age in years and sex. Samples were obtained from the ongoing ImmuneRACE study (first 160 participants) and from 950 to 1,500 subjects provided by 6 global collaborators. The repertoires were made available in a free public database intended to serve as a resource for research on the immune response to SARS-CoV-2. Deeply sampled blood TCRbeta repertoires from subjects exposed to, actively infected with, or recovered from COVID-19 were included in the dataset. On the study overall, not on this receptor specifically: The amount of clinical and demographic metadata varied by source and participant and was provided uncurated.

Participants in the prospective study were aged about 18 to 90 years, lived in 20 to 25 United States geographic areas, and enrolled through a virtual design. In the prospective study, participants were assigned to cohorts based on the clinical history participants reported in a screening survey and a study questionnaire. Recovered participants in ImmuneRACE Cohort 3 were defined as having two consecutive negative NP/OP PCR tests, clearance from a healthcare professional, or resolution of symptoms. Each participant in the prospective study had whole blood, serum and a nasopharyngeal or oropharyngeal swab collected by mobile phlebotomists. Additional blood draws and questionnaires over an approximately two-month period could optionally be provided by prospective study participants. Blood samples from the prospective study were shipped frozen or at room temperature prior to DNA extraction. The immunoSEQ Assay, a bias-controlled multiplex PCR, was used to amplify TCRbeta CDR3 regions from genomic DNA. Processing in the source paper ran as follows. The number of nucleated cells in each sample was estimated by amplification of reference gene primers within the assay. Sequence reads were collapsed and filtered to measure the absolute abundance of every unique TCRbeta CDR3 rearrangement. For each sample, productive Simpson clonality was calculated as the square root of Simpson's diversity index across productive rearrangements. TCRdb holds this immuneACCESS table with in-frame rearrangements only. Some clones are missing; in checked studies, unresolved V genes explain under half, and the rest has no known cause. The V and J calls and clone size were taken over from that table, and D and trimming were inferred from the DNA. The sample table records fewer than 350,000 clones; approximately 90% of these occur just once. Jointly, the top ten make up 5.5% to 7% of the sample.

The CDR3 measures 18 amino acids from cysteine to phenylalanine. Only the CDR3 DNA stays, 54 bases, in frame from base 1. V is clipped by 3 bases and J by 4 bases, and the sequence between their germline boundaries is 25 bases long. As encoded in the germline V gene, CDR1 is SGDLS while CDR2 is YYNGEE. With respect to this clone: It has no known antigen specificity. No qualities accompany the bases; no much larger clone lies one base away.

The sequencing input was PBMCs or T cells enriched from blood (not recorded which). This clonotype was obtained from a woman in her 40s who had recovered from COVID-19. Here the chain combines TRBV9 and TRBJ1-2; a tentative D call is TRBD1 (6 bases match). The CDR3 is CASSGTAPGPQGTYGYTF. The sequenced DNA: TGTGCCAGCAGCGGCACCGCCCCGGGCCCTCAGGGGACCTATGGCTACACCTTC.